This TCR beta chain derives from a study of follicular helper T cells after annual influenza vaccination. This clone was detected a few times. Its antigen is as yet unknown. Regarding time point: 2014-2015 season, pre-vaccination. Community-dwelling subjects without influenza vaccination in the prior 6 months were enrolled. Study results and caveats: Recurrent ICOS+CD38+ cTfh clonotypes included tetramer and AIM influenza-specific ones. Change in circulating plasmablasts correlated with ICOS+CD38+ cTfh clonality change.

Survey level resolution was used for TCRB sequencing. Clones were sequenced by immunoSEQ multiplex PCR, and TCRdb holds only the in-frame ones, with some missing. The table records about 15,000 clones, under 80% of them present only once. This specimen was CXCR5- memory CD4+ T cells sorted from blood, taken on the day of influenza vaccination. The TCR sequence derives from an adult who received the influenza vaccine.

CDR3 nucleotide sequence: TGTGCCAGCAGCGTAGACTATCGAGGGCAGTACTTC. Translated, it gives CASSVDYRGQYF. The V call is TRBV7-9, the J call TRBJ2-7; weak D call: TRBD2 (5 bases). V was cut by 5 bases and J by 9 bases, with 14 bases left in between. CDR1 is SEHNR, CDR2 FQNEAQ, per germline (reference sequence). This CDR3 region has 12 residues.